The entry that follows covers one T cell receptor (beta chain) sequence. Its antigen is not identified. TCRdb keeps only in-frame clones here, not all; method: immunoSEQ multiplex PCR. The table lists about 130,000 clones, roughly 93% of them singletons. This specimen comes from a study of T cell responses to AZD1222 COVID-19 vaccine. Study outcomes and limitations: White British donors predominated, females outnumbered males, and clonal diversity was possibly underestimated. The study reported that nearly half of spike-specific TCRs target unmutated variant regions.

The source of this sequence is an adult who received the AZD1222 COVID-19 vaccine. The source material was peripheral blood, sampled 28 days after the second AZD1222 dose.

The CDR3 bases are TGTGCCAGCAGCTTCCAGGGGGCCTCTACCTACGAGCAGTACTTC. It codes for CASSFQGASTYEQYF. The rearrangement joins TRBV7-6 to TRBJ2-7; 8 bases align to TRBD1. Germline CDR1 SGHVS, CDR2 FNYEAQ. The CDR3 is 15 amino acids. V was clipped by 3 bases and J by 2 bases; unmatched bases: 6.